This TCR beta chain was sequenced during a study of relationships among human T cell subsets. Semiquantitative ARM-PCR amplified T cell receptor alpha and beta CDR3 regions from mRNA. Exponential amplification used communal superprimers after tagged nested gene-specific primers in ARM-PCR. TCRdb fed the multiplex PCR reads into MiXCR, producing one record per CDR3 protein. The sample carries about 5,000 distinct CDR3 sequences, roughly 69% recorded once. This clonotype was observed a handful of times. The antigen is not known. Germline CDR1 MDHEN, CDR2 SYDVKM. This CDR3 has 14 residues. Trimming shortened V by 6 bases and J by 4 bases, and 10 bases separated the two germline ends. General study results and limits: Regulatory and Th2 subsets had few clones over 100 reads, unlike CD8+ cytotoxic cells.

After negative selection with anti-CD4 multisort beads, CD8+ T cells were positively selected with anti-CD8 beads. T cell subsets were isolated with antibody-coated magnetic beads. V and J are TRBV28 and TRBJ2-6; the D is unclear. The sequence was collected from a man aged 40-49 years in good health. The sequenced material came from CD8+ T cells sorted from blood. The DNA of the CDR3 is TGTGCCAGCAGGAATCTGGCCGGGGCCAACGTCCTGACTTTC. Translation gives CASRNLAGANVLTF.